What follows are 12 T cell receptor beta chains derived from one specimen sequenced in a study of blood T cell repertoires in COVID-19. Produced via immunoSEQ multiplex PCR; TCRdb's table is partial and in-frame only. Of fewer than 200,000 clones listed, over 80% are singletons. Sequencing input: peripheral blood. These TCRs come from a woman older than 75 with COVID-19, enrolled during active disease.

This chain links TRBV2 with TRBJ2-2; 9 nucleotides match TRBD1. Looked up from germline, CDR1 is SNHLY and CDR2 is FYNNEI. The CDR3 consists of 14 residues. Trimming at V came to 6 bases and at J to 5 bases, leaving 4 bases not matched to a gene. As DNA, the CDR3 is TGTGCCAGCAGGGGACAGGGTGATACCGGGGAGCTGTTTTTT. Protein: CASRGQGDTGELFF.

The chain carries TRBV5-1 and TRBJ1-6, with 7 bases matching TRBD1. Germline CDR1 is SGHRS and CDR2 is YFSETQ. The junction had 4 bases not matched to a gene; V was cut back by 1 base and J by 0 bases. This CDR3 contains 17 residues. The CDR3, as DNA: TGCGCCAGCAGCTTGTCGACAGGGAGCTCCTATAATTCACCCCTCCACTTT. It codes for CASSLSTGSSYNSPLHF.

The chain employs TRBV7-2 and TRBJ1-1, with D possibly matching TRBD1 (6 bases). This CDR3 region has 15 residues. Looked up from germline, CDR1 is SGHTA and CDR2 is FQGNSA. The V gene lost 1 base and the J gene lost 9 bases, with 18 bases spanning the gap. The CDR3 coding sequence is TGTGCCAGCAGCTTAGTCGGATTTGGGACAAGCCAAGCTTTCTTT. It translates to CASSLVGFGTSQAFF. Looking up the rest from reference TRBV7-2 and TRBJ1-1 gives the full variable domain: GAGVSQSPSNKVTEKGKDVELRCDPISGHTALYWYRQSLGQGLEFLIYFQGNSAPDKSGLPSDRFSAERTGGSVSTLTIQRTQQEDSAVYLCASSLVGFGTSQAFFGQGTRLTVV.

V and J are TRBV7-9 and TRBJ2-1; a possible D gene is TRBD1 (5 bases). This CDR3 is 16 amino acids long. Germline-derived CDR1 and CDR2 are SEHNR and FQNEAQ (reference sequence). The V gene lost 8 bases and the J gene lost 6 bases, with 23 bases spanning the gap. In DNA form, the CDR3 reads TGTGCCAGCGCGCCCCTTGACAGTCCCAACACCAATGAGCAGTTCTTC. Its translation is CASAPLDSPNTNEQFF.

J is TRBJ2-6 and V is TRBV5-5, with 9 positions matching TRBD1. V trimming: 1 base; J trimming: 0 bases; junction bases outside the gene matches: 8. Per the germline V gene, CDR1 is SGHKS and CDR2 is YYEKEE (reference sequence). The CDR3 is 19 amino acids. For the CDR3, the DNA is TGTGCCAGCAGCTTGTGGGGGGACAGGGCCACCTCTGGGGCCAACGTCCTGACTTTC. It codes for CASSLWGDRATSGANVLTF.

This chain links TRBV6-5 with TRBJ2-7; 10 bases agree with TRBD1. Looked up from germline, CDR1 is MNHEY and CDR2 is SVGAGI. This CDR3 contains 15 residues. Germline trimming cut 2 bases from V and 1 base from J; bases unmatched to any gene: 2. Here the CDR3 reads CASSYGQGGSYEQYF. CDR3 coding DNA: TGTGCCAGCAGTTACGGACAGGGGGGATCCTACGAGCAGTACTTC.

This chain links TRBV2 with TRBJ2-3; a possible D gene is TRBD2 (7 bases). Germline CDR1 and CDR2: SNHLY and FYNNEI. The CDR3 is made up of 14 amino acids. V was clipped by 8 bases and J by 3 bases, with 15 bases between them. The CDR3 DNA sequence: TGTGCCAGCGGGGGGCGGGGGAAGACAGATACGCAGTATTTT. It encodes CASGGRGKTDTQYF. The full variable domain, in which reference TRBV2 and TRBJ2-3 provide the parts outside the CDR3, is EPEVTQTPSHQVTQMGQEVILRCVPISNHLYFYWYRQILGQKVEFLVSFYNNEISEKSEIFDDQFSVERPDGSNFTLKIRSTKLEDSAMYFCASGGRGKTDTQYFGPGTRLTVL.

This chain connects TRBV19 to TRBJ1-1; tentative D call: TRBD1 (5 bases). CDR1 is LNHDA, CDR2 SQIVND, per germline (reference sequence). The V end lost 3 bases, the J end lost 3 bases, and 14 bases lay between the germline ends. The CDR3 runs to 15 residues. The CDR3 nucleotides are TGTGCCAGTAGTATCCGCAGGGTTAAGGACACTGAAGCTTTCTTT. Its translation: CASSIRRVKDTEAFF.

This clone was observed a few times. The gene calls are TRBV5-1 and TRBJ2-2; D remains unclear. The V end lost 7 bases, the J end lost 2 bases, and 15 bases lay between the germline ends. CDR3 length: 15 residues. CDR1 and CDR2 from the germline V gene are SGHRS and YFSETQ. The CDR3 DNA follows: TGCGCCAGCTACTCCCAAGCGCCAAACACCGGGGAGCTGTTTTTT. This encodes CASYSQAPNTGELFF.

V usage is TRBV3-1 (or the pseudogene TRBV3-2) and J usage is TRBJ2-5; 11 nucleotides match TRBD2. The CDR3 contains 15 residues. Per germline, CDR1 LGHDT and CDR2 YNNKEL (reference sequence). The ends lost 4 bases at V and 5 bases at J; junction bases unmatched: 6. This chain's CDR3 is CASSLSGGALETQYF. The CDR3 nucleotides are TGTGCCAGCAGCCTTAGCGGGGGGGCCCTCGAGACCCAGTACTTC.

This clone has only a few counts. The CDR3 region has the DNA TGCAGCGTTGTGGGTGGTAGCGTCTATGGCTACACCTTC. Its translation is CSVVGGSVYGYTF. The genes are TRBV29-1 and TRBJ1-2; no definite D call. V shed 4 bases and J shed 4 bases, with 13 bases lying between them. Germline V gene data show CDR1 as SQVTM and CDR2 as ANQGSEA. The CDR3 runs 13 residues.

The chain recombines TRBV5-6 with TRBJ1-1, with a possible D match to TRBD1 (5 bases). This CDR3 is built from 15 residues. Germline lookup yields CDR1 SGHDT and CDR2 YYEEEE. Trimming cost V 0 bases and J 2 bases, with 11 bases left between them. The CDR3 sequence: CASSLGAQGNTEAFF. DNA of the CDR3: TGTGCCAGCAGCTTGGGTGCTCAGGGCAACACTGAAGCTTTCTTT.